This T cell receptor beta chain appears in the sequencing data of a study of regulatory T cells in long-lasting Graves disease (dated by TCRdb to the early 2020s). About the full investigation: Persistent Graves' disease meant more than 5 years of antithyroid drug treatment with TSH receptor autoantibodies that stayed positive. Patients with persistent Graves' disease were compared with patients with newly diagnosed Graves' disease using TCR sequencing and RNA sequencing of peripheral blood. A total of 33 samples underwent TCR sequencing, from about 13 patients with persistent Graves' disease and approximately 20 patients with newly diagnosed Graves' disease. The study was registered as a clinical trial and conducted in China. On average, persistent Graves' disease patients in the clinical cohort had been on antithyroid drugs for about 10.3 years.

Overall study outcomes, separate from this receptor: The authors acknowledged the small sample size as a limitation that may reduce accuracy. The study examined only peripheral blood because the primary lesion, thyroid tissue, could not be accessed. Lower TCR Shannon entropy and fewer highly expanded clones were observed in persistent Graves' disease patients than in newly diagnosed patients, which suggested clonal expansion. Patients with persistent disease shared more public clonotypes (around 2,500) than newly diagnosed patients did (nearly 1,000). Sequencing and analysis were limited to the TCR beta chain. Preferential use of TRBV28, TRBJ1-2 and TRBJ2-5 was observed in persistent disease, whereas TRBV20-1 and TRBJ2-1 were favored in newly diagnosed disease.

The library came from multiplex PCR. Sequencer: Illumina HiSeq 4000. iRepertoire HTBI primers and Arm-PCR amplification of CDR3 regions were used to construct TCR beta libraries. Gel purification was performed on PCR products prior to sequencing. For the original study's pipeline: A total of some 65 TRBV and about 13 TRBJ segments were identified across samples and were used for gene usage analysis of CDR3 amino acid clonotypes. Filtered high-quality paired reads were merged into contigs using COPE and FqMerger. BLAST was used to align contigs to IMGT TRBV, TRBD and TRBJ reference genes, with CDR3 defined following IMGT. Any clonotype with a frequency above 0.1% was classified as a highly expanded clone. Repertoire diversity was measured by Shannon entropy, and V-J evenness by the Gini coefficient. A clonotype found in more than one individual was treated as public. The public sequencing data were trimmed at Q25 with fastp and processed into clonotypes with MiXCR by TCRdb, which kept only in-frame beta chains. CDR3 protein sequences are deduplicated, and each keeps its most common genes and DNA. These V and J calls rely on TCRdb rather than the paper's analysis. The sample contains roughly 500,000 distinct CDR3 sequences, about 20% of them found a single time. The top ten clones comprise about 12% of the sample.

Relative to germline, V is missing 0 bases and J is missing 0 bases, with 5 bases of the junction outside any gene match. The germline V gene sets CDR1 to MGHRA and CDR2 to YSYEKL. The CDR3 holds 16 amino acids from the cysteine to the phenylalanine. Of the read, only the CDR3 DNA is kept; its 48 bases are in frame from base 1. Sample time point, as interpreted from the label and publication: persistent/refractory GD, antithyroid drugs over 5 years with positive TRAb. For both TCR sequencing and RNA sequencing, RNA was extracted from PBMCs in TRIzol. Graves' disease was diagnosed according to American Thyroid Association guidelines. Patients were recruited from an endocrinology department in Xi'an, China. Each patient gave approximately 10 milliliters of peripheral blood, collected in an EDTA anticoagulant tube. Ficoll Paque Plus density gradient separation was used to isolate PBMCs, and no further T cell sorting was done. An Agilent 2100 Bioanalyzer and agarose gel were used to check RNA quality, while a NanoDrop 2000 measured RNA concentration.

Only a few counts were recorded for this clonotype. Its antigen is unknown. No base quality values were provided; no much bigger clone lies one nucleotide off. The sequence is built from TRBV4-1 and TRBJ2-7, with TRBD1 identical over 7 junction bases. The receptor's source is a female donor with Graves disease. Specimen: peripheral blood mononuclear cells (PBMCs), collected when the disease was refractory, from a patient treated with antithyroid drugs. The nucleotides read TGCGCCAGCAGCCAAGAAGAGGCAGGGGGCTCCTACGAGCAGTACTTC. Its translation reads: CASSQEEAGGSYEQYF.